These 29 T cell receptor beta chains share one sample of origin, sequenced in a study of OX40 agonist ivuxolimab in advanced cancers. Preparation of the library involved the immunoSEQ multiplex PCR assay. TCRdb provides this immuneACCESS table in a form limited to in-frame rearrangements. Some clones are lacking; in checked studies, under half of them reflect an unresolved V gene, and why the rest are absent is not known. Within this sample are tens of thousands of clones, with approximately 86% of them counted one time only. The ten largest make up more than 0.9% of the sample. Specimen: CD4+ or CD8+ T cells sorted from blood, collected in a trial of the OX40 agonist ivuxolimab. These receptors came from an adult with an advanced solid tumor such as melanoma, head and neck, liver or kidney cancer.

V gene TRBV7-9 combines with J gene TRBJ1-1; D is unclear. The CDR3 length is 19 residues. In germline, CDR1 is SEHNR, CDR2 FQNEAQ (reference sequence). V lost 2 bases and J 1 base, leaving 23 bases between the germline ends. CDR3 region: CASSLTDWRRVWGNTEAFF. DNA of the CDR3: TGTGCCAGCAGCTTAACCGATTGGCGACGGGTTTGGGGGAACACTGAAGCTTTCTTT.

The genes are TRBV6-6 and TRBJ2-7; 10 bases fit TRBD1. Germline V lookup: CDR1 MNHNY, CDR2 SVGAGI (reference sequence). This CDR3 comprises 14 residues. Trimming took 6 bases from V and 7 from J; bases not matched to a gene: 9. CDR3 residues: CASRPRDRGWEQYF. The CDR3 DNA sequence: TGTGCCAGCAGGCCCCGGGACAGGGGCTGGGAGCAGTACTTC.

This clone was seen only once. The chain has TRBV5-6 and TRBJ1-2, with 8 bases identical to TRBD1. The V segment lost 4 bases and the J segment 4 bases; nucleotides outside the gene matches: 6. The germline V gene has CDR1 SGHDT and CDR2 YYEEEE. The CDR3 sequence is 14 residues long. The CDR3 is CASSPQGVGYGYTF. For the CDR3, the DNA is TGTGCCAGCAGCCCACAGGGGGTCGGCTATGGCTACACCTTC.

The V call is TRBV5-1, the J call TRBJ2-2; 7 bases line up with TRBD2. CDR1 and CDR2 (germline): SGHRS, YFSETQ. V lost 0 bases, J lost 1 base, and 3 bases stayed unmatched. The CDR3 contains 16 residues. CDR3 nucleotides: TGCGCCAGCAGCTTGGATCCGGGGGGGAACACCGGGGAGCTGTTTTTT. Translation: CASSLDPGGNTGELFF.

V is TRBV30 and J is TRBJ1-4; D is possibly TRBD1 (6 bases). Looked up from germline, CDR1 is GTSNPN and CDR2 is SVGIG (reference sequence). CDR3 size: 15 residues. Trimming took 4 bases from V and 3 from J, leaving 15 bases between them. The CDR3 nucleotides read TGTGCCTGGACAGGGGTTAGGGGGTCTAATGAAAAACTGTTTTTT. Its protein product is CAWTGVRGSNEKLFF.

The V and J genes are TRBV19 and TRBJ1-2; possibly TRBD1 for D (6 bases). The CDR3 spans 15 residues. V was trimmed by 6 bases and J by 0 bases, leaving 14 bases between them. Germline CDR1 reads LNHDA; CDR2 reads SQIVND (reference sequence). The CDR3 region has the DNA TGTGCCAGTAGGACAGGTGGGGCGACTAACTATGGCTACACCTTC. Translated: CASRTGGATNYGYTF. The complete variable domain, with remaining parts taken from reference TRBV19 and TRBJ1-2, reads DGGITQSPKYLFRKEGQNVTLSCEQNLNHDAMYWYRQDPGQGLRLIYYSQIVNDFQKGDIAEGYSVSREKKESFPLTVTSAQKNPTAFYLCASRTGGATNYGYTFGSGTRLTVV.

The chain is built from TRBV7-2 and TRBJ1-4; D may be TRBD1 (5 bases). CDR1 and CDR2 (germline): SGHTA, FQGNSA. V was shortened by 2 bases and J by 5 bases, with 9 bases between the two germline ends. The CDR3 spans 14 residues. The CDR3 here is CASSLNGANEKLFF. The CDR3 bases are TGTGCCAGCAGCTTAAATGGGGCGAATGAAAAACTGTTTTTT.

The chain recombines TRBV19 with TRBJ1-3; no firm D call. With 2 bases removed from V and 7 bases from J, the gap between germline ends came to 12 bases. Germline values: CDR1 LNHDA, CDR2 SQIVND (reference sequence). There are 14 residues in the CDR3. The CDR3 region has the DNA TGTGCCAGTAGTATAAACTTCTCGCGGAACACCATATATTTT. This encodes CASSINFSRNTIYF.

J is TRBJ1-6 and V is TRBV4-1; D not certain. Germline V CDR1 and CDR2: MGHRA, YSYEKL. Trimming took 4 bases from V and 1 from J, leaving 20 bases between them. The CDR3 covers 19 residues. In DNA form, the CDR3 reads TGCGCCAGCAGCCCCAGGCTGCTTGGAGAAGGGTCCTATAATTCACCCCTCCACTTT. It is translated as CASSPRLLGEGSYNSPLHF.

The chain links TRBV11-3 to TRBJ2-7; no firm D call. Trimming left V 5 bases short and J 3 bases short, with 14 bases between. The CDR3 loop spans 14 amino acids. The germline V gene encodes CDR1 SGHNT and CDR2 YENEEA. CDR3 residues: CASSPPRSIYEQYF. CDR3 nucleotides: TGTGCCAGCAGCCCACCACGGAGCATCTACGAGCAGTACTTC.

In its sample, this clone was seen a few times. V gene TRBV6-5 combines with J gene TRBJ1-5; D not certain. The CDR3 runs to 13 residues. The V gene's germline CDR1 is MNHEY and CDR2 SVGAGI. V lost 2 bases and J lost 7, with 9 bases in between. CDR3 sequence: CASSYRDGQPQHF. DNA of the CDR3: TGTGCCAGCAGTTACAGGGATGGGCAGCCCCAGCATTTT.

J is TRBJ1-1 and V is TRBV6-5; 8 bases agree with TRBD1. Per the germline V gene, CDR1 is MNHEY and CDR2 is SVGAGI. Trimming at V came to 6 bases and at J to 1 base, leaving 7 bases not matched to a gene. CDR3 length: 15 amino acids. CDR3 amino acids: CASSRQGIGNTEAFF. CDR3 nucleotide sequence: TGTGCCAGCAGCCGACAGGGGATAGGGAACACTGAAGCTTTCTTT.

V is TRBV7-2 and J is TRBJ2-7; D gene ambiguous. The CDR3 has 14 residues. Germline V gives CDR1 SGHTA, CDR2 FQGNSA. The germline V and J ends were trimmed by 4 bases and 0 bases, with 10 bases remaining between them. The CDR3: CASSWTLTSYEQYF. CDR3 DNA sequence: TGTGCCAGCAGCTGGACGTTAACCTCCTACGAGCAGTACTTC.

This clone was observed once. J is TRBJ1-2 and V is TRBV6-5, with D possibly being TRBD1 (6 bases). V was shortened by 7 bases and J by 8 bases, with 14 bases between the two germline ends. The CDR3 has 12 residues. Germline V CDR1 and CDR2: MNHEY, SVGAGI. CDR3 protein: CASTGTPGGYTF. The CDR3 coding sequence is TGTGCCAGCACCGGGACACCGGGAGGCTACACCTTC.

The chain joins TRBV29-1 to TRBJ2-4; weak D call: TRBD1 (6 bases). Trimming removed 6 bases from V and 6 bases from J, with 18 bases in between. Germline V gene sequence: CDR1 SQVTM, CDR2 ANQGSEA. The length of the CDR3 is 14 residues. CDR3 DNA: TGCAGCGTACAAGGGACAACAGATTCAAACATTCAGTACTTC. Protein sequence: CSVQGTTDSNIQYF.

V is TRBV2 and J is TRBJ2-7; 11 nucleotides align to TRBD2. Germline loops: CDR1 SNHLY, CDR2 FYNNEI. V lost 6 bases, J lost 5 bases, and 9 bases stayed unmatched. The CDR3 sequence is 15 residues long. CDR3 sequence (DNA): TGTGCCAGCAGCCCCAGGACTAGCGGGCCCAACGAGCAGTACTTC. This sequence encodes CASSPRTSGPNEQYF.

The chain couples TRBV28 to TRBJ2-7, with no clear D. CDR3 length: 12 residues. Germline-derived CDR1 and CDR2 are MDHEN and SYDVKM. The V and J ends lost 2 bases and 3 bases respectively, with 5 bases between them. The CDR3 DNA reads TGTGCCAGCAGTTTAATCCGCTACGAGCAGTACTTC. This sequence encodes CASSLIRYEQYF.

This chain uses TRBV6-5 with TRBJ1-5; D gene unclear. Trimming cost V 0 bases and J 9 bases, with 12 bases left between them. CDR1 and CDR2 from the germline V gene are MNHEY and SVGAGI. CDR3 length: 14 residues. The CDR3 DNA is TGTGCCAGCAGTTACTCCCAGCAGTGGGGGCCCCAGCATTTT. It specifies CASSYSQQWGPQHF.

The chain links TRBV2 to TRBJ1-2; D gene uncertain. Per the germline V gene, CDR1 is SNHLY and CDR2 is FYNNEI. The CDR3 extends over 14 amino acids. Between the trimmed V and J ends, which lost 6 bases and 1 base, there was a span of 12 bases. In DNA, the CDR3 is TGTGCCAGCAGATTGACAATCAATAACTATGGCTACACCTTC. Encoded protein: CASRLTINNYGYTF.

A single count supports this clone. The chain is built from TRBV7-3 and TRBJ2-1; no clear D gene. V was cut by 2 bases and J by 0 bases, with 8 bases left in between. CDR3 length equals 15 residues. CDR1 is SGHTA, CDR2 FQGTGA, per germline. CDR3 coding DNA: TGTGCCAGCAGCTTAGGCCAGGTCTCCTACAATGAGCAGTTCTTC. This sequence encodes CASSLGQVSYNEQFF.

The chain couples TRBV6-6 to TRBJ2-1; the match to TRBD1 covers 8 bases. The CDR3 sequence is 15 residues long. V was pared by 2 bases and J by 5 bases, with 5 bases of the junction left unmatched. The germline CDR1 and CDR2 sequences are MNHNY and SVGAGI (reference sequence). CDR3 coding DNA: TGTGCCAGCAGTTACGAAGGACAGGGTGACAATGAGCAGTTCTTC. Amino acid sequence: CASSYEGQGDNEQFF.

The J gene is TRBJ2-7, the V gene TRBV2, with D unresolved. Germline V gives CDR1 SNHLY, CDR2 FYNNEI. The CDR3 runs 12 residues. V dropped 3 bases and J dropped 4 bases, with 7 bases sitting between them. This chain's CDR3 is CASSELEYEQYF. CDR3 bases: TGTGCCAGCAGTGAGTTGGAATACGAGCAGTACTTC.

This CDR3 is CASSLAASGGGETQYF. Written as DNA, the CDR3 is TGTGCCAGCAGCTTAGCTGCTAGCGGGGGCGGAGAGACCCAGTACTTC. This chain joins TRBV7-2 and TRBJ2-5, with 10 bases aligning to TRBD2. Looked up from germline, CDR1 is SGHTA and CDR2 is FQGNSA. This CDR3 contains 16 residues. With 0 bases clipped from V and 4 bases from J, the junction kept 5 bases outside the gene matches.

V is TRBV7-2 and J is TRBJ1-2; maybe TRBD1 (6 bases). The CDR3 has 13 residues. V lost 6 bases and J 2 bases, leaving 10 bases between the germline ends. CDR1 is SGHTA, CDR2 FQGNSA, per germline. CDR3 DNA sequence: TGTGCCAGCAGTGGACAGATAAACTATGGCTACACCTTC. Protein sequence: CASSGQINYGYTF.

The rearrangement joins TRBV25-1 to TRBJ1-6; no clear D gene. V shed 8 bases and J shed 7 bases, with 15 bases lying between them. The CDR3 is made up of 14 amino acids. Germline V gives CDR1 MGHDK, CDR2 SYGVNS. The CDR3 bases are TGTGCCAGCCAAGAAGCGGCGAGGAATTCACCCCTCCACTTT. Its translation: CASQEAARNSPLHF.

The rearrangement joins TRBV21-1 to TRBJ1-3. TRBV21-1 is tagged as a pseudogene. The CDR3 consists of 15 residues. The DNA for the CDR3 is TGTGCCAGCAGCACTTACAGCGCCTCTGGAAACACCATATATTTT. Encoded protein: CASSTYSASGNTIYF.

This chain links TRBV6-5 with TRBJ1-1, with a tentative D call TRBD1 (6 bases). Looked up from germline, CDR1 is MNHEY and CDR2 is SVGAGI. The CDR3 spans 14 residues. The V end was cut by 10 bases, the J end by 3 bases, with 18 bases between. CDR3 in DNA: TGTGCCACCCGAAACATTAACAGGGACACTGAAGCTTTCTTT. Translated, it gives CATRNINRDTEAFF.

This chain links TRBV6-1 with TRBJ1-5; possible D gene TRBD1, 6 bases. V lost 7 bases and J lost 9, with 22 bases in between. Germline-derived CDR1 and CDR2 are MNHNS and SASEGT. CDR3 length equals 15 residues. CDR3 nucleotides: TGTGCCAGCAACCAGGGACACCCAGGAAATGGGCCCCAGCATTTT. As protein: CASNQGHPGNGPQHF.

This clone was detected only a few times. This rearrangement joins TRBV18 to TRBJ2-1; a weak D match, TRBD1 (5 bases). The CDR3 spans 12 residues. Between the trimmed V and J ends, which lost 2 bases and 8 bases, there was a span of 7 bases. The germline CDR1 and CDR2 sequences are KGHSH and LQKENI. The DNA of the CDR3 is TGTGCCAGCTCACCAACAGGCTATGAGCAGTTCTTC. Translating gives CASSPTGYEQFF.